Listed here are 17 T cell receptor beta chains from one sample, sequenced in a study of blood T cell repertoires in COVID-19. TCRdb's table, derived via immunoSEQ multiplex PCR, lists solely in-frame clones and lacks some. Here the sample spans about 45,000 clones, around 86% being singletons. The sample comprised peripheral blood. The receptors were sampled from a human donor in a cohort sampled during active COVID-19.

The gene calls are TRBV29-1 and TRBJ2-1; 7 bases align to TRBD2. The CDR3 contains 15 residues. Germline V lookup: CDR1 SQVTM, CDR2 ANQGSEA. V shed 4 bases and J 7 bases; nucleotides not matched to a gene: 13. The CDR3 DNA reads as TGCAGCGTTGCCGTCCGGGGGGTATACAAGAATGAGCAGTTCTTC. Its translation: CSVAVRGVYKNEQFF.

V and J are TRBV2 and TRBJ2-1; no definite D call. The CDR3 has 16 residues. V lost 7 bases to trimming and J lost 9 bases, with 25 bases between them. Germline lookup yields CDR1 SNHLY and CDR2 FYNNEI. Here the CDR3 DNA reads TGTGCCAGCAACCCCAATGGCTTTGCCCTTCGGGTTGAGCAGTTCTTC. Amino acids: CASNPNGFALRVEQFF.

This chain joins TRBV20-1 and TRBJ2-1; D is perhaps TRBD1 (6 bases). The CDR3 consists of 11 residues. Trimming stripped 0 bases from V and 9 bases from J, with 6 bases between. The V gene's germline CDR1 is DFQATT and CDR2 SNEGSKA (reference sequence). CDR3 nucleotide sequence: TGCAGTGCTAGAGACAGGGGTGAGCAGTTCTTC. Protein: CSARDRGEQFF.

The chain couples TRBV11-2 to TRBJ2-3; D is unclear. V lost 0 bases and J lost 5, with 3 bases in between. The CDR3 is 12 amino acids. Germline CDR1 and CDR2: SGHAT and FQNNGV. The CDR3 DNA is TGTGCCAGCAGCTTAGATAGAGATACGCAGTATTTT. Protein: CASSLDRDTQYF.

This chain connects TRBV27 to TRBJ1-2; 9 bases agree with TRBD1. With 0 bases clipped from V and 4 bases from J, the junction kept 0 bases outside the gene matches. Per the germline V gene, CDR1 is MNHEY and CDR2 is SMNVEV (reference sequence). This CDR3 comprises 14 residues. CDR3 DNA sequence: TGTGCCAGCAGTTTATCGGACAGGGGCTATGGCTACACCTTC. This codes for CASSLSDRGYGYTF.

The gene calls are TRBV18 and TRBJ1-1; D is unclear. The CDR3 is 16 residues long. V lost 1 base, J lost 2 bases, and 14 bases lay in between. The V gene's germline CDR1 is KGHSH and CDR2 LQKENI. For the CDR3, the DNA is TGTGCCAGCTCACCACAGAGGGCCCTGGGAAACACTGAAGCTTTCTTT. Translated: CASSPQRALGNTEAFF.

This chain links TRBV24-1 with TRBJ2-1; 10 bases line up with TRBD1. The germline gives CDR1 KGHDR, CDR2 SFDVKD. CDR3 length: 15 amino acids. V was clipped by 6 bases and J by 3 bases; unmatched bases: 4. CDR3 DNA: TGTGCCACCAGTAGAAGGACAGGGGGCTACAATGAGCAGTTCTTC. It encodes CATSRRTGGYNEQFF.

The genes are TRBV5-4 and TRBJ1-1, with 8 bases aligning to TRBD1. Germline CDR1 and CDR2: SGHNT and YYREEE (reference sequence). The CDR3 covers 16 residues. The ends lost 5 bases at V and 0 bases at J; junction bases unmatched: 9. The CDR3: CASRWRPGGMNTEAFF. In DNA form, the CDR3 reads TGTGCCAGCAGATGGAGGCCAGGGGGCATGAACACTGAAGCTTTCTTT. Looking up the rest from reference TRBV5-4 and TRBJ1-1 gives the full variable domain: ETGVTQSPTHLIKTRGQQVTLRCSSQSGHNTVSWYQQALGQGPQFIFQYYREEENGRGNFPPRFSGLQFPNYSSELNVNALELDDSALYLCASRWRPGGMNTEAFFGQGTRLTVV.

Here the CDR3 DNA reads TGTGCCATCTCAGTAGTCGGGTCCGGCACAGATACGCAGTATTTT. It yields the protein CAISVVGSGTDTQYF. This chain links TRBV10-3 with TRBJ2-3; no clear D gene. Between the trimmed V and J ends, which lost 8 bases and 1 base, there was a span of 16 bases. The germline V gene has CDR1 ENHRY and CDR2 SYGVKD. This CDR3 has 15 amino acids.

The rearrangement joins TRBV30 to TRBJ1-1; D is undetermined. Germline V lookup: CDR1 GTSNPN, CDR2 SVGIG (reference sequence). There are 12 residues in the CDR3. V was trimmed by 3 bases and J by 1 base, leaving 6 bases between them. The CDR3 DNA reads TGTGCCTGGAGAGAGAGGAACACTGAAGCTTTCTTT. Protein product: CAWRERNTEAFF.

This clone appeared a few times. The chain couples TRBV5-4 to TRBJ2-7, with 9 bases identical to TRBD1. Germline lookup yields CDR1 SGHNT and CDR2 YYREEE (reference sequence). With V trimmed by 4 bases and J by 0 bases, 8 bases remained unmatched. The CDR3 sequence is 16 residues long. The CDR3 loop is CASSEDRGRLSYEQYF. The CDR3 nucleotides read TGTGCCAGCAGCGAGGACAGGGGCCGGCTCTCCTACGAGCAGTACTTC. The full variable domain, in which reference TRBV5-4 and TRBJ2-7 provide the parts outside the CDR3, is ETGVTQSPTHLIKTRGQQVTLRCSSQSGHNTVSWYQQALGQGPQFIFQYYREEENGRGNFPPRFSGLQFPNYSSELNVNALELDDSALYLCASSEDRGRLSYEQYFGPGTRLTVT.

The chain carries TRBV11-3 and TRBJ2-3; D is unclear. Trimming cost V 0 bases and J 5 bases, with 3 bases left between them. Germline-derived CDR1 and CDR2 are SGHNT and YENEEA. This CDR3 spans 12 amino acids. The CDR3 region is CASSLDGDTQYF. As DNA, the CDR3 is TGTGCCAGCAGCTTAGACGGAGATACGCAGTATTTT.

This rearrangement joins TRBV30 to TRBJ2-2; 7 bases line up with TRBD1. Germline loops: CDR1 GTSNPN, CDR2 SVGIG (reference sequence). Trimming at V came to 3 bases and at J to 4 bases, leaving 2 bases not matched to a gene. The CDR3 has 13 amino acids. CDR3 sequence (DNA): TGTGCCTGGAGACAGGGGCCCACCGGGGAGCTGTTTTTT. As protein: CAWRQGPTGELFF.

On this clone: This specimen includes other DNA sequences encoding the same CDR3. This chain uses TRBV7-9 with TRBJ2-1, with 9 bases lining up with TRBD2. Germline V CDR1 and CDR2: SEHNR, FQNEAQ (reference sequence). V lost 5 bases and J lost 5; bases outside the gene matches: 4. There are 14 residues in the CDR3. The CDR3 coding sequence is TGTGCCAGCAGCACGGGACTAGCCGACAATGAGCAGTTCTTC. Encoded protein: CASSTGLADNEQFF.

The rearrangement links TRBV27 to TRBJ1-1; D call uncertain. V gave up 0 bases and J gave up 6 bases, with 8 bases separating them. Germline V gene lookup returns CDR1 MNHEY and CDR2 SMNVEV (reference sequence). The CDR3 has 13 amino acids. The CDR3 DNA reads TGTGCCAGCAGTTTATCCCGACAAGCTGAAGCTTTCTTT. It specifies CASSLSRQAEAFF.

The J gene is TRBJ2-7, the V gene TRBV10-2, with 14 bases identical to TRBD2. The J segment lost 6 bases and the V segment lost 8 bases, leaving 9 bases of the junction unmatched. In germline, CDR1 is WSHSY, CDR2 SAAADI. This CDR3 region has 15 residues. The CDR3 DNA reads TGCGCCAGCCGTCTCGGGACTAGCGGGAGTAGCGAGCAGTACTTC. Its protein product is CASRLGTSGSSEQYF.

This rearrangement joins TRBV6-6 to TRBJ2-1, with 7 bases identical to TRBD2. J was trimmed by 2 bases and V by 5 bases; bases with no gene match: 12. Germline V CDR1 and CDR2: MNHNY, SVGAGI (reference sequence). The CDR3 length is 17 residues. The CDR3 nucleotides read TGTGCCAGCAGTCCCTCCATGATGACTAGCACCTACAATGAGCAGTTCTTC. It is translated as CASSPSMMTSTYNEQFF.